These T cell receptor beta chains were read from a single sample in a study of blood T cell repertoires in COVID-19. Measured with immunoSEQ multiplex PCR; TCRdb has only the in-frame clones, and not every one. The profile covers about 440,000 clones, with less than 95% appearing a single time and approximately 0.65% taken by the ten largest. Sequenced material: PBMCs or T cells enriched from blood (not recorded which). These receptors all come from a man younger than 35 who had recovered from COVID-19. Both conserved end residues are part of each CDR3. A D gene is named only where the DNA matches it firmly. For some rows the clone size is stated as once, few or many, or as a class when expanded; others skip it.

D gene	V gene	J gene	clone size	CDR3 DNA	CDR3 protein
NA	TRBV27	TRBJ1-5	NA	TGTGCCAGCAGTATCCATAGCAATCAGCCCCAGCATTTT	CASSIHSNQPQHF
TRBD1	TRBV5-1	TRBJ1-1	NA	TGCGCCAGCAGCAAATACGGGACAGGGAACACTGAAGCTTTCTTT	CASSKYGTGNTEAFF
TRBD1	TRBV5-1	TRBJ2-5	NA	TGCGCCAGCAGGAAGACAGGGGACGAAGAGACCCAGTACTTC	CASRKTGDEETQYF
TRBD1	TRBV5-1	TRBJ1-2	NA	TGCGCCAGCAGCTTGGCCGAGACAGGGATTTTAGACTATGGCTACACCTTC	CASSLAETGILDYGYTF
NA	TRBV12-3/TRBV12-4	TRBJ2-5	NA	TGTGCCAGCAGTGGAGACAGAAGGGAGACCCAGTACTTC	CASSGDRRETQYF
NA	TRBV18	TRBJ1-5	NA	TGTGCCAGCTCACCTCTCGCAGGGACGGAGGGTGGACCCCAGCATTTT	CASSPLAGTEGGPQHF
NA	TRBV19	TRBJ2-3	NA	TGTGCCAGTAGTCCACGGACGCTCGGGATCACAGATACGCAGTATTTT	CASSPRTLGITDTQYF
NA	TRBV11-3	TRBJ2-3	NA	TGTGCCAGCAGCTTGGAGGGTTACACAGATACGCAGTATTTT	CASSLEGYTDTQYF
TRBD2	TRBV6-5	TRBJ2-1	NA	TGTGCCAGCAGCGTCAGCGGGGGCTGGAATGAGCAGTTCTTC	CASSVSGGWNEQFF
NA	TRBV19	TRBJ1-2	NA	TGTGCCAGTAGTCCCGACAGAGAGCTCTATGGCTACACCTTC	CASSPDRELYGYTF
NA	TRBV29-1	TRBJ1-1	NA	TGCAGCGTTGCCCAGGGGCCTAACACTGAAGCTTTCTTT	CSVAQGPNTEAFF
TRBD1	TRBV29-1	TRBJ1-2	once	TGCAGCGTTGTTAAAGGGCTTGAGGGGGCAGCTAACTATGGCTACACCTTC	CSVVKGLEGAANYGYTF
TRBD2	TRBV28	TRBJ2-3	NA	TGTGCCAGCAGTCCCCACCGGCGGGGGGTTTACACAGATACGCAGTATTTT	CASSPHRRGVYTDTQYF
TRBD1	TRBV6-5	TRBJ1-2	once	TGTGCCAGCAGTCCTACAAGACAGGGAGGAGGCTACACCTTC	CASSPTRQGGGYTF
TRBD1	TRBV5-1	TRBJ2-7	NA	TGCGCCAGCAGCTTGGGGACAGGGTTTGTCCACGAGCAGTACTTC	CASSLGTGFVHEQYF
TRBD1	TRBV5-1	TRBJ2-5	NA	TGCGCCAGCAGCATCGGGACAGGGTTGTTAGAGACCCAGTACTTC	CASSIGTGLLETQYF
NA	TRBV4-1	TRBJ2-1	NA	TGCGCCAGCAGCCAATTCGGGAGGGCCAGGGGGAATGAGCAGTTCTTC	CASSQFGRARGNEQFF
TRBD1	TRBV18	TRBJ1-2	NA	TGTGCCAGCTCACCGCGGACAGGGGACTATGGCTACACCTTC	CASSPRTGDYGYTF
NA	TRBV5-4	TRBJ1-6	once	TGTGCCAGCCAGATATGGAATTCACCCCTCCACTTT	CASQIWNSPLHF
TRBD2	TRBV28	TRBJ2-3	NA	TGTGCCAGCAGACAGGGACTAGCGGGAGGCCCGGTTACGCAGTATTTT	CASRQGLAGGPVTQYF
NA	TRBV10-3	TRBJ1-5	NA	TGTGCCATCGGCACAGAACCTAATCAGCCCCAGCATTTT	CAIGTEPNQPQHF
TRBD2	TRBV28	TRBJ2-7	NA	TGTGCCAGCGGCTGGGGGGGAAGCTCCTACGAGCAGTACTTC	CASGWGGSSYEQYF
NA	TRBV19	TRBJ1-5	NA	TGTGCCAGTAGTGAGGCTTCGTATAGCAATCAGCCCCAGCATTTT	CASSEASYSNQPQHF
NA	TRBV5-6	TRBJ1-6	NA	TGTGCCAGCAGACGGAGGGGGAGGGGCGGTTCACCCCTCCACTTT	CASRRRGRGGSPLHF
TRBD2	TRBV4-1	TRBJ2-1	NA	TGCGCCAGCAGCCAGAGTCTAGCGGGAGCAACCAATGAGCAGTTCTTC	CASSQSLAGATNEQFF
NA	TRBV5-1	TRBJ2-5	NA	TGCGCCAGCAGCTTGGCCGGCCAGGTACAAGAGACCCAGTACTTC	CASSLAGQVQETQYF
TRBD2	TRBV5-1	TRBJ2-5	NA	TGCGCCAGCAGCCCCCCCTCAAGCGGGAGCAGGCAAGAGACCCAGTACTTC	CASSPPSSGSRQETQYF
NA	TRBV14	TRBJ1-2	NA	TGTGCCAGCAGCCAAGCCGGCAGGGGCTATGGCTACACCTTC	CASSQAGRGYGYTF
NA	TRBV3-1/TRBV3-2	TRBJ1-6	NA	TGTGCCAGCAGCCCCCAGAGCGGGATTTCACCCCTCCACTTT	CASSPQSGISPLHF
NA	TRBV28	TRBJ1-5	NA	TGTGCCAGCAGTGCGGGGGGACAGCCCCAGCATTTT	CASSAGGQPQHF
TRBD2	TRBV7-7	TRBJ2-1	NA	TGTGCCAGCAGCCAAGTAGCGGGAGCCCACAATGAGCAGTTCTTC	CASSQVAGAHNEQFF
NA	TRBV14	TRBJ1-1	once	TGTGCCAGCAGCCGCAACTTAAGGGGGAACACTGAAGCTTTCTTT	CASSRNLRGNTEAFF
NA	TRBV28	TRBJ2-3	NA	TGTGCCAGCAGTTTCCCACAGGGAGGGGGCACAGATACGCAGTATTTT	CASSFPQGGGTDTQYF
TRBD1	TRBV25-1	TRBJ1-1	NA	TGTGCCAGCAGTGCGATTTCCGGGACAGGGAAGAACACTGAAGCTTTCTTT	CASSAISGTGKNTEAFF
NA	TRBV5-1	TRBJ2-1	NA	TGCGCCAGCAGCAAGTCTAGCCAGCAGTTCTTC	CASSKSSQQFF
NA	TRBV7-2	TRBJ1-1	NA	TGTGCCAGCAGCTTAGCCCCGGGGGGGAGCACTGAAGCTTTCTTT	CASSLAPGGSTEAFF
NA	TRBV6-5	TRBJ1-3	NA	TGTGCCAGCAGCCCCACAGGGTACGGGGACACCATATATTTT	CASSPTGYGDTIYF
NA	TRBV28	TRBJ1-6	NA	TGTGCCAGCAGTTCAACAGCTTATAATTCACCCCTCCACTTT	CASSSTAYNSPLHF
TRBD2	TRBV24-1	TRBJ2-7	NA	TGTGCCACCAGTGATCAAGGGACTAGCGGCTACGAGCAGTACTTC	CATSDQGTSGYEQYF
NA	TRBV11-2	TRBJ1-2	NA	TGTGCCAGCAGCTTTCCAGGCAACTATGGCTACACCTTC	CASSFPGNYGYTF
TRBD1	TRBV30	TRBJ1-6	NA	TGTGCCTGGAGTACCCGGACAGGGGGCGCCTATAATTCACCCCTCCACTTT	CAWSTRTGGAYNSPLHF
TRBD1	TRBV6-5	TRBJ1-2	NA	TGTGCCAGCAGACGACCGGGACAGGGGGCGCTTGGCTACACCTTC	CASRRPGQGALGYTF
TRBD1	TRBV19	TRBJ1-2	NA	TGTGCCAGTAGCAAAACCCCGACAGGGACCCATGGCTACACCTTC	CASSKTPTGTHGYTF
NA	TRBV19	TRBJ1-1	NA	TGTGCCAGTGGCTACAGGGACAACACTGAAGCTTTCTTT	CASGYRDNTEAFF